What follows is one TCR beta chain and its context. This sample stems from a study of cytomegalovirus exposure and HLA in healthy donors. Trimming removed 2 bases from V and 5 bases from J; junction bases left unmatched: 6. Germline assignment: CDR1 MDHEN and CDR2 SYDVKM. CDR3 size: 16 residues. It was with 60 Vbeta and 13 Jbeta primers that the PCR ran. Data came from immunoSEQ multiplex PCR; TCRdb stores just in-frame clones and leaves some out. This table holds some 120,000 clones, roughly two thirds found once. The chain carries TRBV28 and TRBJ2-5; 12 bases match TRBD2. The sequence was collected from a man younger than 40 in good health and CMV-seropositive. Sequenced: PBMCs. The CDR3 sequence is CASSLLAGGLGETQYF. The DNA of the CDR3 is TGTGCCAGCAGTTTACTAGCGGGAGGGTTAGGGGAGACCCAGTACTTC. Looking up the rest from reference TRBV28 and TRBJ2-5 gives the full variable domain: DVKVTQSSRYLVKRTGEKVFLECVQDMDHENMFWYRQDPGLGLRLIYFSYDVKMKEKGDIPEGYSVSREKKERFSLILESASTNQTSMYLCASSLLAGGLGETQYFGPGTRLLVL.